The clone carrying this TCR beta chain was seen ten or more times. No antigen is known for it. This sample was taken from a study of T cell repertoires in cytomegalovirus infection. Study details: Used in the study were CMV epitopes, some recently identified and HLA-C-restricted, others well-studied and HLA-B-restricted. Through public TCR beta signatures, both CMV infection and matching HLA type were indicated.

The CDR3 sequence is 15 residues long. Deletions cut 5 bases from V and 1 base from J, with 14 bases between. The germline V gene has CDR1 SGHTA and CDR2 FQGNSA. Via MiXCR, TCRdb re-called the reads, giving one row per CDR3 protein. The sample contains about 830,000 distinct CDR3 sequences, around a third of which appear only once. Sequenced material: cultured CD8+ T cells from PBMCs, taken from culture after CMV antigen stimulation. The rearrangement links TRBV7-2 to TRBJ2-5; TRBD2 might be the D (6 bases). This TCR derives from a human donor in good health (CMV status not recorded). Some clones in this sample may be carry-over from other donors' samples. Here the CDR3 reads CASSKWGGFQETQYF. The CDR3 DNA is TGTGCCAGCAGCAAATGGGGAGGATTCCAAGAGACCCAGTACTTC.